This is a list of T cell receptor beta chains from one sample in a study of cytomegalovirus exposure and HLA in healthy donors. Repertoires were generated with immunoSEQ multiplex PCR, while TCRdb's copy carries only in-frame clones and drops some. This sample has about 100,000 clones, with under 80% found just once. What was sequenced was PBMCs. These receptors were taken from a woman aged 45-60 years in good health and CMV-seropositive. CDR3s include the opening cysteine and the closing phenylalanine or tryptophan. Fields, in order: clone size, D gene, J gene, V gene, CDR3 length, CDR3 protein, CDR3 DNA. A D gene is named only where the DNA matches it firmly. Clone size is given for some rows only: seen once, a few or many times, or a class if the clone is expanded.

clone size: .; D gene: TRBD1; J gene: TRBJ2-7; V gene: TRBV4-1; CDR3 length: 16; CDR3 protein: CASSQEGTGISYEQYF; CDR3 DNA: TGCGCCAGCAGCCAAGAGGGGACAGGTATCTCCTACGAGCAGTACTTC
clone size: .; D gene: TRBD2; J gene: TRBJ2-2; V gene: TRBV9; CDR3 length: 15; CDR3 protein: CASSQTSGRTGELFF; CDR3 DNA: TGTGCCAGCAGCCAAACTAGCGGTCGAACCGGGGAGCTGTTTTTT
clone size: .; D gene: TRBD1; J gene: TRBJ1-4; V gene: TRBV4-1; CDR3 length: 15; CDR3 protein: CASRFRQGEREKLFF; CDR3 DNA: TGCGCCAGCAGATTCCGACAGGGTGAGCGGGAAAAACTGTTTTTT
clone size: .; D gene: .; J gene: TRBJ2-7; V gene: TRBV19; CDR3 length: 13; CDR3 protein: CASSIGGAYEQYF; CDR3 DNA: TGTGCCAGTAGTATAGGGGGCGCCTACGAGCAGTACTTC
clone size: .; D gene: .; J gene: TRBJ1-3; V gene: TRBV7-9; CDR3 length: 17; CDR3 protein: CASSSRTATNSGNTIYF; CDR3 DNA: TGTGCCAGCAGCTCTAGGACAGCCACGAACTCTGGAAACACCATATATTTT
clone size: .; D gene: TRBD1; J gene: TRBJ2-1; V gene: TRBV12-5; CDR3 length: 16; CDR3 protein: CASGPPGQNTYNEQFF; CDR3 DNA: TGTGCTAGTGGACCCCCGGGACAGAATACTTACAATGAGCAGTTCTTC
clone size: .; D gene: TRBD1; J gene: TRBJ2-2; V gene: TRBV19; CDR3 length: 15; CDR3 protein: CASSPTGDGTGELFF; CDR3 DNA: TGTGCCAGTAGCCCAACAGGGGATGGCACCGGGGAGCTGTTTTTT
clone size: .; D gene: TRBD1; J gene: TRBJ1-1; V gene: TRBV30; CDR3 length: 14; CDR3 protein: CASALGQVNTEAFF; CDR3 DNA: TGTGCCTCAGCATTAGGACAGGTGAACACTGAAGCTTTCTTT
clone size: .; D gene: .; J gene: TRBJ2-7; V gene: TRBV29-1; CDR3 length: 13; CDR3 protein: CSVARGPVYEQYF; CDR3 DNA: TGCAGCGTTGCCAGGGGACCAGTCTACGAGCAGTACTTC
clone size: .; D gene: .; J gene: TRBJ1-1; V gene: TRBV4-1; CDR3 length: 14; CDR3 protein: CASSQDGQTILAFF; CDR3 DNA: TGCGCCAGCAGCCAAGATGGACAGACGATTTTAGCTTTCTTT
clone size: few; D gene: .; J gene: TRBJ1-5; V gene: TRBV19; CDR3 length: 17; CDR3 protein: CASSIAGLREGNQPQHF; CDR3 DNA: TGTGCCAGTAGTATAGCAGGGTTGAGGGAGGGGAATCAGCCCCAGCATTTT
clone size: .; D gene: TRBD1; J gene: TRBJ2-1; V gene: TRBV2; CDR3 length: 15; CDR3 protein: CASSTDRSSYNEQFF; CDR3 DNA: TGTGCCAGCAGTACGGACAGGAGCTCCTACAATGAGCAGTTCTTC
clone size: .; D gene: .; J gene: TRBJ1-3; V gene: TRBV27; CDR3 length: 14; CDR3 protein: CASRGGSRRNTIYF; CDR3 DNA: TGTGCCAGCCGGGGGGGAAGTCGGAGAAACACCATATATTTT
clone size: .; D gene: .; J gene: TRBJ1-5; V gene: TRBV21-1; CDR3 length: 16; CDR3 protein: CASSKGTGDSNQPQHF; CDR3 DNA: TGTGCCAGCAGCAAAGGGACAGGGGATAGCAATCAGCCCCAGCATTTT
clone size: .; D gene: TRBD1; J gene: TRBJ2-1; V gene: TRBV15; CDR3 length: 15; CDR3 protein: CATSRDVDRGHEQFF; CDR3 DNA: TGTGCCACCAGCAGAGATGTGGACAGGGGGCATGAGCAGTTCTTC
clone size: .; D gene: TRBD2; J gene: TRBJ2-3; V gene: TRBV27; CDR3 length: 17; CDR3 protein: CASSLDHPSGGTDTQYF; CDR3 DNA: TGTGCCAGCAGTTTAGATCATCCTAGCGGGGGCACAGATACGCAGTATTTT
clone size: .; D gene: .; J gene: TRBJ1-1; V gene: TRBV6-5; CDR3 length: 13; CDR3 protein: CASSSPRDTEAFF; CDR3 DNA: TGTGCCAGCAGCTCACCTCGGGACACTGAAGCTTTCTTT
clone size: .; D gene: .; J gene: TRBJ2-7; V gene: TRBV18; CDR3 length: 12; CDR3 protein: CASSPNGGEQYF; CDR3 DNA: TGTGCCAGCTCACCAAACGGTGGCGAGCAGTACTTC
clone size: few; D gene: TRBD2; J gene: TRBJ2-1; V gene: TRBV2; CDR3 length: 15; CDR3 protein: CASRGGGTSGFGEFF; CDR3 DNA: TGTGCCAGCAGGGGGGGCGGGACTAGCGGATTTGGGGAGTTCTTC
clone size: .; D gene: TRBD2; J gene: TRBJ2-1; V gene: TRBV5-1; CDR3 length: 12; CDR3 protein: CASSLEREGGFF; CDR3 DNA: TGCGCCAGCAGCTTGGAACGGGAGGGCGGGTTCTTC
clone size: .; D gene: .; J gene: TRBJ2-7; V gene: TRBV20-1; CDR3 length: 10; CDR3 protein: CGKGEYEQYF; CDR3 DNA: TGCGGGAAGGGGGAATACGAGCAGTACTTC
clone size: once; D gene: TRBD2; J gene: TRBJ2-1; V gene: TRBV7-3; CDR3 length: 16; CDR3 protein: CASSTGLAGAQNEQFF; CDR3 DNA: TGTGCCAGCAGCACCGGACTAGCGGGGGCCCAGAATGAGCAGTTCTTC
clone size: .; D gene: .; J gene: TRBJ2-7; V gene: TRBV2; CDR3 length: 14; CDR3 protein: CASKPTLGRYEQYF; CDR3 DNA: TGTGCCAGCAAGCCGACATTGGGTCGGTACGAGCAGTACTTC
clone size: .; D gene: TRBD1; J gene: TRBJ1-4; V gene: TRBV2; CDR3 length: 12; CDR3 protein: CASRTTGVGLFF; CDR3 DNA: TGTGCCAGCAGGACCACAGGGGTCGGTCTGTTTTTT